The rows below give T cell receptor beta chains drawn from one sample of a study of vaccination and CD4 T cells after COVID-19. These receptors lack a known antigen. One entry per CDR3 protein, called by TCRdb with MiXCR from the PCR reads. The table records nearly 20,000 distinct CDR3 sequences, 80% of them present only once. The sample in question was CD4+ T cells from blood, cultured in vitro, obtained after SARS-CoV-2 vaccination. These receptors were obtained from a human donor who received a COVID-19 vaccine. CDR3s include the opening cysteine and the closing phenylalanine or tryptophan. A D gene is named only where the DNA matches it firmly. Some rows mark clone size as missing; the rest say once, few, many or name a class of expanded clone.

V	D	J	size	DNA	CDR3
TRBV20-1	NA	TRBJ1-2	NA	TGCAGTGCTAGAGATATAGGGTATGGCTACACCTTC	CSARDIGYGYTF
TRBV19	TRBD2	TRBJ2-3	NA	TGTGCCAGTAGTATCAGCGGGGGGACCAACACAGATACGCAGTATTTT	CASSISGGTNTDTQYF
TRBV20-1	TRBD2	TRBJ2-7	NA	TGCAGTGTTTCTAGCGGGGGGGCTTACGAGCAGTACTTC	CSVSSGGAYEQYF
TRBV24-1	NA	TRBJ2-7	NA	TGTGCCACCAGTGATCGGGTCAGAAGGTACTTC	CATSDRVRRYF
TRBV20-1	NA	TRBJ1-1	NA	TGCAGTGCTAGTCCCGCCCATGAGGGGAGGTCTGAAGCTTTCTTT	CSASPAHEGRSEAFF
TRBV21-1	NA	TRBJ2-3	NA	TGTGCCCCTCCCAGGGGGGAGTCTTCAGATACGCAGTATTTT	CAPPRGESSDTQYF
TRBV6-1	NA	TRBJ2-2	NA	TGTGCCAGCAGACGTAAAGGGGCCCATAGTAACACCGGGGAGCTGTTTTTT	CASRRKGAHSNTGELFF
TRBV12-3/TRBV12-4	TRBD1	TRBJ2-7	NA	TGTGCCAGCACCCTGGACAGGGGTGTTTACGAGCAGTACTTC	CASTLDRGVYEQYF
TRBV5-1	NA	TRBJ1-1	NA	TGCGCCAGCAGCTTGAGTGGAACGAACACTGAAGCTTTCTTT	CASSLSGTNTEAFF
TRBV6-1	NA	TRBJ1-2	NA	TGTGCCAGCAGGCCTCAGGCCTCCCGGCATGGCTACACCTTC	CASRPQASRHGYTF
TRBV5-1	NA	TRBJ1-1	NA	TGCGCCAGCACCAGGACTGGGAACACTGAAGCTTTCTTT	CASTRTGNTEAFF
TRBV2	NA	TRBJ2-5	NA	TGTGCCAGCAGTGAGGACAGCCAAGAGACCCAGTACTTC	CASSEDSQETQYF
TRBV19	NA	TRBJ1-4	NA	TGTGCCAGTACCGTAACCGGGAGAAATAATGAAAAACTGTTTTTT	CASTVTGRNNEKLFF
TRBV7-9	TRBD2	TRBJ2-5	NA	TGTGCCAGCAGCTCCAACTACCTAGGACTAGAAGAGACCCAGTACTTC	CASSSNYLGLEETQYF
TRBV28	NA	TRBJ1-6	NA	TGTGCCAGCAGTCCCCAGACAGGCGGGGATAATTCACCCCTCCACTTT	CASSPQTGGDNSPLHF
TRBV6-1	TRBD1	TRBJ2-3	NA	TGTGCCAGCAGGGACAGGGGAGGGAAGGGCACAGATACGCAGTATTTT	CASRDRGGKGTDTQYF
TRBV6-1	NA	TRBJ1-6	NA	TGTGCCAGCAGTGATCCACAGTCCTATAATTCACCCCTCCACTTT	CASSDPQSYNSPLHF
TRBV24-1	TRBD1	TRBJ1-5	NA	TGTGCCACCAGTGATGGGACAGGGGGCCAGCCCCAGCATTTT	CATSDGTGGQPQHF
TRBV29-1	TRBD1	TRBJ2-5	NA	TGCAGCGCCTTGGACAGGGCGGAGACCCAGTACTTC	CSALDRAETQYF
TRBV7-9	NA	TRBJ1-2	NA	TGTGCCAGCAGCTTAGAATCTAATTATGGCTACACCTTC	CASSLESNYGYTF
TRBV19	TRBD1	TRBJ1-5	once	TGTGCCAGTAGTATAATAGGGGACAGTTATAGCAATCAGCCCCAGCATTTT	CASSIIGDSYSNQPQHF
TRBV20-1	NA	TRBJ1-5	few	TGCAGTGCCCCGCCGGCAGGGACGACTCAGCCCCAGCATTTT	CSAPPAGTTQPQHF
TRBV24-1	NA	TRBJ1-5	NA	TGTGCCACCAGTCGGGCAGAATTCAATCAGCCCCAGCATTTT	CATSRAEFNQPQHF
TRBV12-3/TRBV12-4	NA	TRBJ1-1	NA	TGTGCCAGCAGCTCAGGCTTGGTTCACACTGAAGCTTTCTTT	CASSSGLVHTEAFF
TRBV6-4	NA	TRBJ1-2	NA	TGTGCCAGCAGTGAGAGTACAGGATATGGCTACACCTTC	CASSESTGYGYTF
TRBV19	NA	TRBJ1-4	NA	TGTGCCAGTAGTAACCGTTACCCACGGGAAGAAAAACTGTTTTTT	CASSNRYPREEKLFF
TRBV2	TRBD1	TRBJ1-5	NA	TGTGCCAGCAGACGGGACAGGGTGGGGGACAATCAGCCCCAGCATTTT	CASRRDRVGDNQPQHF
TRBV15	TRBD1	TRBJ2-7	NA	TGTGCCACCAGCAGAGATCGGCAGGGGGCCGGCGAGCAGTACTTC	CATSRDRQGAGEQYF